The next 30 T cell receptor beta chains were all read from a single sample in a study of regulatory T cells in long-lasting Graves disease. Sequencing libraries for TCR beta were prepared with iRepertoire HTBI primers and Arm-PCR of CDR3 regions. One entry per CDR3 protein results from TCRdb running MiXCR on the multiplex PCR reads. The profile shows 300,000 to 350,000 distinct CDR3 sequences, around a fifth of them singletons. The sample's time point: persistent/refractory GD, antithyroid drugs over 5 years with positive TRAb. RNA from PBMCs was the source of the TCR library. The sample consisted of peripheral blood mononuclear cells (PBMCs), taken when the disease was refractory, from a patient treated with antithyroid drugs. These receptors were taken from a female donor with Graves disease.

The J gene is TRBJ1-5, the V gene TRBV20-1; D gene ambiguous. This CDR3 spans 12 amino acids. Germline V gives CDR1 DFQATT, CDR2 SNEGSKA (reference sequence). The ends were cut back, 2 bases at V and 6 bases at J, with 8 bases in the middle. Here the CDR3 DNA reads TGCAGTGCTAGACGGGCGTCTCAGCCCCAGCATTTT. Protein product: CSARRASQPQHF.

V gene TRBV15 combines with J gene TRBJ1-5, with D uncertain. Trimming took 0 bases from V and 1 from J, leaving 7 bases between them. CDR3 length: 15 amino acids. CDR1 and CDR2 (germline): LNHNV, YYDKDF (reference sequence). The CDR3 DNA sequence: TGTGCCACCAGCAGAGATTGGGGAAGCAATCAGCCCCAGCATTTT. Translating gives CATSRDWGSNQPQHF.

This clonotype was recorded many times. The chain has TRBV28 and TRBJ2-7; 8 positions agree with TRBD2. This CDR3 comprises 17 residues. Germline V gives CDR1 MDHEN, CDR2 SYDVKM. Trimming took 3 bases from V and 0 from J; bases not matched to a gene: 10. CDR3 region: CASSFPGTGGSSYEQYF. The DNA for the CDR3 is TGTGCCAGCAGTTTCCCAGGGACGGGGGGGAGCTCCTACGAGCAGTACTTC.

CDR3 nucleotides: TGCAGCGTCGCCCGCCCGGGACAGTCAAATGAAAAACTGTTTTTT. It translates to CSVARPGQSNEKLFF. The chain is built from TRBV29-1 and TRBJ1-4; 7 bases line up with TRBD1. Unmatched junction bases numbered 12, after V lost 6 bases and J lost 5 bases. The germline V gene has CDR1 SQVTM and CDR2 ANQGSEA. The CDR3 extends over 15 amino acids.

This clonotype has ten or more counts. The rearrangement uses TRBV7-2 and TRBJ2-7, with D hard to call. This CDR3 comprises 16 residues. The germline gives CDR1 SGHTA, CDR2 FQGNSA. Trimming took 1 base from V and 0 from J, leaving 13 bases between them. The CDR3 bases are TGTGCCAGCAGCTTAGGACTTCCGGGCCTCTCCTACGAGCAGTACTTC. As protein: CASSLGLPGLSYEQYF.

This chain connects TRBV5-1 to TRBJ2-7; 12 nucleotides match TRBD2. In germline, CDR1 is SGHRS, CDR2 YFSETQ. The CDR3 contains 20 residues. V dropped 2 bases and J dropped 4; count of bases not matched to a gene: 19. DNA of the CDR3: TGCGCCAGCAGCTTAAAACCGGGACTAGCGGGTCTGGGGGGAACTTACGAGCAGTACTTC. Translated: CASSLKPGLAGLGGTYEQYF.

In its sample, this clonotype was seen a few times. CDR3 sequence reads: CSARPPGQWFGDEKLFF. The DNA of the CDR3 is TGCAGTGCTAGACCCCCCGGACAGTGGTTTGGAGATGAAAAACTGTTTTTT. The V and J genes are TRBV20-1 and TRBJ1-4; TRBD1 might be the D (6 bases). The V gene lost 2 bases and the J gene lost 6 bases, with 22 bases spanning the gap. From germline, CDR1 is DFQATT and CDR2 SNEGSKA (reference sequence). The CDR3 length is 17 residues.

V gene TRBV19 combines with J gene TRBJ2-5; tentatively, D is TRBD1 or TRBD2 (6 bases each). Trimming cost V 1 base and J 5 bases, with 11 bases left between them. CDR3 length equals 14 residues. The germline V gene has CDR1 LNHDA and CDR2 SQIVND (reference sequence). This CDR3 is CASSIGRGRETQYF. The CDR3, as DNA: TGTGCCAGTAGTATAGGACGGGGGCGCGAGACCCAGTACTTC.

This rearrangement joins TRBV18 to TRBJ2-6; either TRBD1 or TRBD2 may supply D (6 bases each). The CDR3 extends over 16 amino acids. Trimming removed 3 bases at V and 0 bases at J, with 9 bases between. Germline V lookup: CDR1 KGHSH, CDR2 LQKENI. CDR3 amino acids: CASSPEGGSGANVLTF. DNA for the CDR3: TGTGCCAGCTCACCGGAGGGGGGCTCTGGGGCCAACGTCCTGACTTTC.

Points on this clonotype: A much larger clone differs from this one at a single base, so this may be a read error. The chain links TRBV27 to TRBJ1-4, with D unresolved. Germline V gene lookup returns CDR1 MNHEY and CDR2 SMNVEV (reference sequence). The CDR3 length is 17 residues. The CDR3, as DNA: TGTGCCAGCAGTTTAAGGTCCGGAGGCTGGAGGAATGGAAAACTGTTTTTT. Its protein is CASSLRSGGWRNGKLFF.

As to this clonotype: A clone one base away is much larger, so this may be a read error. The V and J genes are TRBV10-3 and TRBJ2-7; 13 nucleotides line up with TRBD2. This CDR3 spans 14 amino acids. Germline V gives CDR1 ENHRY, CDR2 SYGVKD. The CDR3 loop is CAISRTSGRYGQYF. The CDR3 DNA follows: TGTGCCATCAGTCGGACTAGCGGGAGATACGGGCAGTACTTC.

This clonotype was counted between two and nine times. The gene calls are TRBV6-1 and TRBJ1-6, with 9 bases that match TRBD1. Germline loops: CDR1 MNHNS, CDR2 SASEGT. V was pared by 8 bases and J by 8 bases, with 4 bases of the junction left unmatched. The CDR3 runs to 13 residues. In DNA form, the CDR3 reads TGTGCCAGCGCACAGGGGGCGGATTCACCCCTCCACTTT. Encoded protein: CASAQGADSPLHF.

The rearrangement uses TRBV10-3 and TRBJ2-2; 10 nucleotides agree with TRBD1. With 4 bases clipped from V and 6 bases from J, the junction kept 8 bases outside the gene matches. This CDR3 comprises 16 residues. The germline gives CDR1 ENHRY, CDR2 SYGVKD. The chain's CDR3 is CAISATGQGGSGELFF. The CDR3 region has the DNA TGTGCCATCAGTGCGACTGGACAGGGGGGATCCGGGGAGCTGTTTTTT.

This clonotype was observed at least ten times. The rearrangement links TRBV28 to TRBJ1-4; D gene uncertain. Per the germline V gene, CDR1 is MDHEN and CDR2 is SYDVKM. V dropped 7 bases and J dropped 0 bases, with 6 bases sitting between them. This CDR3 spans 13 amino acids. The CDR3 here is CASKLPTNEKLFF. CDR3 in DNA: TGTGCCAGCAAGCTTCCAACTAATGAAAAACTGTTTTTT.

The rearrangement links TRBV28 to TRBJ2-1, with 7 bases aligning to TRBD1. Germline lookup yields CDR1 MDHEN and CDR2 SYDVKM. This CDR3 is 15 amino acids long. With 4 bases clipped from V and 3 bases from J, the junction kept 6 bases outside the gene matches. The CDR3 spells CASSSPGTVYNEQFF. Written as DNA, the CDR3 is TGTGCCAGCAGTTCACCCGGGACAGTCTACAATGAGCAGTTCTTC.

This clonotype was observed many times. This chain uses TRBV19 with TRBJ1-5, with D possibly matching TRBD1 (5 bases). Trimming cost V 5 bases and J 7 bases, with 12 bases left between them. CDR3 length equals 13 residues. CDR1 is LNHDA, CDR2 SQIVND, per germline (reference sequence). CDR3 residues: CASSPGWWQPQHF. CDR3 nucleotide sequence: TGTGCCAGTAGTCCAGGGTGGTGGCAGCCCCAGCATTTT.

This clonotype has a handful of counts. This sequence joins TRBV29-1 and TRBJ1-5; D call uncertain. CDR3 length: 12 residues. CDR1 SQVTM and CDR2 ANQGSEA come from the germline V gene. CDR3 amino acids: CSRPAAGQPQHF. The CDR3 DNA sequence: TGCAGTCGCCCGGCCGCTGGCCAGCCCCAGCATTTT.

This clonotype was picked up many times. The V and J genes are TRBV2 and TRBJ1-1; D is ambiguous. This CDR3 comprises 14 residues. Germline CDR1 reads SNHLY; CDR2 reads FYNNEI. Trimming removed 2 bases from V and 11 bases from J, with 18 bases in between. CDR3 loop: CASSERVPAGRAFF. The CDR3 region has the DNA TGTGCCAGCAGTGAAAGGGTCCCTGCGGGTAGGGCTTTCTTT.

The gene calls are TRBV10-3 and TRBJ2-1, with D possibly being TRBD2 (6 bases). The CDR3 runs to 16 residues. Germline loops: CDR1 ENHRY, CDR2 SYGVKD. V lost 0 bases and J lost 6, with 15 bases in between. DNA of the CDR3: TGTGCCATCAGTGAGTCGTTCCTCCGGGACTTCAATGAGCAGTTCTTC. Amino acids: CAISESFLRDFNEQFF.

There are many counts of this clonotype. The genes are TRBV19 and TRBJ1-1, with no clear D. The CDR3 consists of 13 residues. Germline V CDR1 and CDR2: LNHDA, SQIVND (reference sequence). V lost 7 bases and J lost 8, with 17 bases in between. The CDR3 loop reads CASTTPTSQEAFF. Here the CDR3 DNA reads TGTGCCAGTACCACCCCCACAAGCCAGGAAGCTTTCTTT. Combining the CDR3 with reference TRBV19 and TRBJ1-1 gives the whole variable domain DGGITQSPKYLFRKEGQNVTLSCEQNLNHDAMYWYRQDPGQGLRLIYYSQIVNDFQKGDIAEGYSVSREKKESFPLTVTSAQKNPTAFYLCASTTPTSQEAFFGQGTRLTVV.

This clonotype was observed many times. V and J are TRBV2 and TRBJ1-1; D possibly corresponds to TRBD1 (6 bases). Germline lookup yields CDR1 SNHLY and CDR2 FYNNEI. This CDR3 comprises 13 residues. V dropped 7 bases and J dropped 4 bases, with 13 bases sitting between them. CDR3 amino acids: CASIVQGTTEAFF. The CDR3 bases are TGTGCCAGCATTGTACAGGGTACCACTGAAGCTTTCTTT.

There are many counts of this clonotype. The rearrangement uses TRBV7-2 and TRBJ1-1; D is unresolved. This CDR3 is built from 13 residues. The ends were cut back, 3 bases at V and 0 bases at J, with 5 bases in the middle. CDR1 and CDR2 from the germline V gene are SGHTA and FQGNSA. The CDR3 reads CASSFDLNTEAFF. CDR3 coding DNA: TGTGCCAGCAGCTTCGACCTGAACACTGAAGCTTTCTTT.

Ten or more counts support this clonotype. The chain combines TRBV19 with TRBJ1-5; D unclear. The CDR3 runs to 15 residues. V lost 4 bases, J lost 0 bases, and 10 bases lay in between. CDR1 and CDR2 from the germline V gene are LNHDA and SQIVND (reference sequence). The CDR3 loop reads CASSTTAFSNQPQHF. The CDR3 bases are TGTGCCAGTAGTACAACAGCTTTTAGCAATCAGCCCCAGCATTTT.

Details on this clonotype: Compared with germline, one end of the junction differs, possibly owing to a read error. This rearrangement joins TRBV7-7 to TRBJ2-2; the D call may be TRBD1 or TRBD2 (5 bases each). The germline V gene has CDR1 SSHAT and CDR2 FNYEAQ (reference sequence). The CDR3 is made up of 18 amino acids. The CDR3 reads CASSLSFGGASNTGELFF. In DNA form, the CDR3 reads TGTGCTAGCAGCTTATCGTTTGGGGGAGCTTCGAACACCGGGGAGCTGTTTTTT.

This chain connects TRBV27 to TRBJ2-1; 7 positions agree with TRBD1. Trimming removed 5 bases from V and 9 bases from J; junction bases left unmatched: 13. Germline V gene data show CDR1 as MNHEY and CDR2 as SMNVEV (reference sequence). The CDR3 runs to 15 residues. The CDR3 bases are TGTGCCAGCAGTCCCGGGACAGATACATTCCGTGAGCAGTTCTTC. Translation gives CASSPGTDTFREQFF.

This clonotype has more than one count but fewer than ten. The chain recombines TRBV6-2 or TRBV6-3 with TRBJ1-5; no definite D call. The length of the CDR3 is 12 residues. Trimming took 5 bases from V and 8 from J, leaving 10 bases between them. Germline loops: CDR1 MNHEY, CDR2 SVGEGT. The CDR3 DNA follows: TGTGCCAGCAGTGAAAGTAGGGAGCCCCAGCATTTT. This sequence encodes CASSESREPQHF.

This rearrangement joins TRBV27 to TRBJ1-1; the match to TRBD1 covers 7 bases. The V gene end was trimmed by 6 bases and the J gene end by 0 bases; junction bases not matched to a gene: 7. Germline V gene lookup returns CDR1 MNHEY and CDR2 SMNVEV (reference sequence). The CDR3 length is 15 residues. The CDR3 region has the DNA TGTGCCAGCAGACTGGGGACAGCGTTGAACACTGAAGCTTTCTTT. Its translation is CASRLGTALNTEAFF.

The chain uses TRBV11-2 and TRBJ1-5; D is possibly TRBD1 (6 bases). Trimming took 2 bases from V and 0 from J, leaving 11 bases between them. Germline CDR1 reads SGHAT; CDR2 reads FQNNGV. This CDR3 is built from 16 residues. Here the CDR3 DNA reads TGTGCCAGCAGCTTAAGGGGGGGATTTAGCAATCAGCCCCAGCATTTT. Its protein is CASSLRGGFSNQPQHF.

The rearrangement links TRBV20-1 to TRBJ2-7, with a tentative D call TRBD2 (5 bases). The CDR3 consists of 14 residues. Germline values: CDR1 DFQATT, CDR2 SNEGSKA (reference sequence). The V end lost 3 bases, the J end lost 3 bases, and 15 bases lay between the germline ends. CDR3 protein: CSARDFGRNYEQYF. As DNA, the CDR3 is TGCAGTGCTAGGGACTTTGGTCGGAACTACGAGCAGTACTTC.

For this clonotype: This may come from a read error, since a much larger clone is one base off. V usage is TRBV29-1 and J usage is TRBJ1-2; D remains unclear. The length of the CDR3 is 14 residues. CDR1 and CDR2 (germline): SQVTM, ANQGSEA. The CDR3 region has the DNA TGCGGCGTTCGTAAGGGTGAAGGGAACTATGGCTACACCTTC. Protein product: CGVRKGEGNYGYTF.